In its sample, the clone carrying this T cell receptor (beta chain) was seen a few times. The antigen is unknown. This specimen belongs to a study of T cell repertoires in cytomegalovirus infection. Study at large: Recently identified HLA-C-restricted CMV epitopes were among the peptides used. A matching HLA type, together with CMV infection, was signaled by public TCR beta signatures.

Study results and caveats: Individuals carrying CMV plus the relevant HLA were identified by cumulative frequency of public TCR beta families. Across the ex vivo response, the dominant clonotypes were HLA-C-restricted CMV-specific TCR beta clonotypes.

One entry per CDR3 protein, called by TCRdb with MiXCR from the reads. The table includes hundreds of thousands of distinct CDR3 sequences, 33% detected once. Source: cultured PBMCs, taken from culture after CMV antigen stimulation. This TCR came from a human donor in good health (CMV status not recorded). Some clones in this sample may be carry-over from other donors' samples.

The CDR3 spells CASMQGMIDTQYF. DNA of the CDR3: TGTGCCAGCATGCAGGGGATGATAGATACGCAGTATTTT. The V and J genes are TRBV27 and TRBJ2-3; maybe TRBD1 (6 bases). Looked up from germline, CDR1 is MNHEY and CDR2 is SMNVEV (reference sequence). The CDR3 length is 13 residues. The V and J ends lost 7 bases and 5 bases respectively, with 13 bases between them.